One TCR beta chain is described in this entry. The antigen remains undetermined. Assay: immunoSEQ multiplex PCR; the TCRdb copy retains only in-frame clones and omits some. The sample lists about 59,000 clones; approximately 93% were seen once. The record originates from a study of T cells in localized non-small cell lung cancer. Study-wide results and limits: Of the tissues analyzed, uninvolved adjacent lung showed maximal T cell clonality, greater than tumor. Longer survival (overall) was linked to higher T cell density in blood. It remains possible that heterogeneity exists, since only one tumor region was sequenced. A median of approximately 57 clones ranked among the top 100 in tumor appeared in adjacent lung.

The sequence derives from a man aged 40 to 70 with stage I lung adenocarcinoma. Material: peripheral blood, obtained before any cancer treatment.

CDR3 amino acids: CASSPGQGGYGYTF. The CDR3 bases are TGTGCCAGCTCACCGGGACAGGGGGGATATGGCTACACCTTC. The chain links TRBV18 to TRBJ1-2, with 11 bases aligning to TRBD1. The CDR3 contains 14 residues. The germline V gene has CDR1 KGHSH and CDR2 LQKENI. The trim removed 3 bases at V and 5 bases at J, leaving 2 bases unmatched.